The 26 T cell receptor beta chains presented below share a single source sample, sequenced in a study of radiation and T cells in renal cell carcinoma. Regarding time point: blood 2 weeks post-SBRT. Stated treatment: 15 Gy SBRT to primary tumor, nephrectomy 4 weeks later. Data came from immunoSEQ multiplex PCR; TCRdb stores just in-frame clones and leaves some out. The data contain about 130,000 clones, 65% to 85% of them singletons. The sequencing here drew on blood, taken from a patient whose treatment included radiotherapy and nephrectomy. These receptor sequences come from a man aged 45-65 years with renal cell carcinoma.

The CDR3 spells CASSLPRGVSGQPSPGEQFF. DNA for the CDR3: TGCGCCAGCAGCCTCCCGAGAGGGGTCTCAGGACAACCCTCCCCGGGCGAGCAGTTCTTC. The chain recombines TRBV4-1 with TRBJ2-1; D may be TRBD1 or TRBD2 (5 bases each). Trimming removed 4 bases at V and 10 bases at J, with 35 bases between. The CDR3 totals 20 residues. Germline V lookup: CDR1 MGHRA, CDR2 YSYEKL.

This clone occurred a few times. The chain has TRBV30 and TRBJ1-5; D gene unclear. CDR1 is GTSNPN and CDR2 is SVGIG in the germline V gene (reference sequence). The V gene lost 0 bases and the J gene lost 3 bases, with 6 bases spanning the gap. The CDR3 is 13 residues long. The CDR3: CAWSVAANQPQHF. CDR3 sequence (DNA): TGTGCCTGGAGTGTCGCCGCCAATCAGCCCCAGCATTTT.

The rearrangement uses TRBV6-6 and TRBJ2-3; D is unresolved. The CDR3 has 15 residues. Looked up from germline, CDR1 is MNHNY and CDR2 is SVGAGI (reference sequence). The V and J ends lost 2 bases and 2 bases respectively, with 11 bases between them. CDR3 sequence reads: CASSYPLRDTDTQYF. CDR3 nucleotide sequence: TGTGCCAGCAGTTACCCCCTAAGGGACACAGATACGCAGTATTTT.

The chain is built from TRBV7-2 and TRBJ2-2; unclear D gene. With 1 base removed from V and 10 bases from J, the gap between germline ends came to 16 bases. CDR3 size: 15 residues. Germline values: CDR1 SGHTA, CDR2 FQGNSA. Here the CDR3 DNA reads TGTGCCAGCAGCTTAGTAGGCACGGAGCCTCCGGAGCTGTTTTTT. Protein sequence: CASSLVGTEPPELFF.

The genes are TRBV18 and TRBJ1-1; a weak D match, TRBD1 (5 bases). The CDR3 runs 14 residues. The V and J ends lost 0 bases and 6 bases respectively, with 11 bases between them. Per germline, CDR1 KGHSH and CDR2 LQKENI. DNA for the CDR3: TGTGCCAGCTCACCACCTGCGACAGACCCTGAAGCTTTCTTT. Translating it yields CASSPPATDPEAFF.

V is TRBV10-2 and J is TRBJ2-3; a possible D gene is TRBD2 (6 bases). V shed 7 bases and J shed 1 base, with 9 bases lying between them. The CDR3 loop spans 13 amino acids. Germline-derived CDR1 and CDR2 are WSHSY and SAAADI. This CDR3 reads CASISSGTDTQYF. The CDR3 nucleotides are TGCGCCAGCATCTCTAGCGGCACAGATACGCAGTATTTT.

The sample holds one count of this clone. This chain links TRBV6-5 with TRBJ1-1; no firm D call. The germline V gene encodes CDR1 MNHEY and CDR2 SVGAGI. V was pared by 0 bases and J by 11 bases, with 13 bases between. The CDR3 length is 13 residues. CDR3 amino acids: CASSYSGIGNAFF. The CDR3 DNA reads as TGTGCCAGCAGTTACTCGGGGATAGGTAATGCTTTCTTT.

V is TRBV4-1 and J is TRBJ2-7; 7 bases line up with TRBD1. V shed 3 bases, J shed 0 bases, and the junction held 8 bases outside the gene matches. The CDR3 loop spans 16 amino acids. In germline, CDR1 is MGHRA, CDR2 YSYEKL. CDR3 region: CASSHSTGASSYEQYF. DNA for the CDR3: TGCGCCAGCAGCCATTCAACAGGGGCGAGCTCCTACGAGCAGTACTTC.

The chain is built from TRBV28 and TRBJ2-1, with D possibly called TRBD1 or TRBD2 (5 bases each). Germline V lookup: CDR1 MDHEN, CDR2 SYDVKM. V gave up 5 bases and J gave up 5 bases, with 25 bases separating them. The CDR3 totals 18 residues. The CDR3 is CASSPGQPSGRGNNEQFF. DNA of the CDR3: TGTGCCAGCAGTCCAGGCCAGCCAAGCGGAAGGGGAAACAATGAGCAGTTCTTC.

CDR3 nucleotides: TGCGCCAGCAGCCAAGTCCAGGCCTACGAGCAGTACTTC. Its translation: CASSQVQAYEQYF. The chain employs TRBV4-3 and TRBJ2-7, with no clear D. CDR3 length: 13 amino acids. With 1 base removed from V and 2 bases from J, the gap between germline ends came to 6 bases. Germline values: CDR1 LGHNA, CDR2 YSLEER.

This chain connects TRBV9 to TRBJ2-3, with 7 bases fitting TRBD2. From germline, CDR1 is SGDLS and CDR2 YYNGEE. There are 17 residues in the CDR3. Unmatched junction bases numbered 10, after V lost 0 bases and J lost 3 bases. The CDR3 DNA reads as TGTGCCAGCAGCGTAGGCTCAGGAGCGGGAAGTACAGATACGCAGTATTTT. It codes for CASSVGSGAGSTDTQYF.

J is TRBJ2-7 and V is TRBV9, with 11 bases matching TRBD2. The CDR3 totals 15 residues. Germline V CDR1 and CDR2: SGDLS, YYNGEE. After removal of 2 bases from V and 3 bases from J, the junction contained 4 bases not matched to a gene. The CDR3 protein is CASSVLAGGNYEQYF. The DNA for the CDR3 is TGTGCCAGCAGCGTTTTAGCGGGGGGGAACTACGAGCAGTACTTC.

The sample holds a few counts of this clone. The chain carries TRBV2 and TRBJ1-1; TRBD1 might be the D (6 bases). V lost 7 bases to trimming and J lost 1 base, with 10 bases between them. The CDR3 is 13 amino acids. CDR1 SNHLY and CDR2 FYNNEI come from the germline V gene. The CDR3, as DNA: TGTGCCAGCAAAGTGACAGGGAACACTGAAGCTTTCTTT. Its translation: CASKVTGNTEAFF.

The V and J genes are TRBV29-1 and TRBJ2-1; 12 bases fit TRBD2. With 5 bases clipped from V and 4 bases from J, the junction kept 6 bases outside the gene matches. CDR1 is SQVTM, CDR2 ANQGSEA, per germline. This CDR3 comprises 15 residues. CDR3 region: CSVKLAGGPYNEQFF. The CDR3 DNA sequence: TGCAGCGTTAAGCTAGCGGGAGGGCCGTACAATGAGCAGTTCTTC.

This clone has just one count. The rearrangement links TRBV5-1 to TRBJ2-3; D gene ambiguous. V was clipped by 2 bases and J by 1 base, with 14 bases between them. The CDR3 sequence is 16 residues long. Germline V CDR1 and CDR2: SGHRS, YFSETQ. CDR3 in DNA: TGCGCCAGCAGCTTTGAGACTCAAACCCGCACAGATACGCAGTATTTT. It translates to CASSFETQTRTDTQYF.

The rearrangement links TRBV18 to TRBJ1-2; TRBD1 is a possible D gene (6 bases). CDR1 KGHSH and CDR2 LQKENI come from the germline V gene. The CDR3 is made up of 15 amino acids. Trimming cost V 0 bases and J 8 bases, with 16 bases left between them. DNA for the CDR3: TGTGCCAGCTCACCACCGGACAGTTCTTACGGGGGCTACACCTTC. It encodes CASSPPDSSYGGYTF. The full variable domain, with the rest looked up from reference TRBV18 and TRBJ1-2, is NAGVMQNPRHLVRRRGQEARLRCSPMKGHSHVYWYRQLPEEGLKFMVYLQKENIIDESGMPKERFSAEFPKEGPSILRIQQVVRGDSAAYFCASSPPDSSYGGYTFGSGTRLTVV.

V and J are TRBV11-2 and TRBJ2-5; D tentatively reads TRBD1 or TRBD2 (5 bases each). The germline V gene encodes CDR1 SGHAT and CDR2 FQNNGV. The V gene lost 5 bases and the J gene lost 0 bases, with 7 bases spanning the gap. The CDR3 sequence is 13 residues long. CDR3 in DNA: TGTGCCAGCAGCATGGGACACCAAGAGACCCAGTACTTC. Translation gives CASSMGHQETQYF.

The chain has TRBV27 and TRBJ1-3; D is unresolved. CDR1 is MNHEY and CDR2 is SMNVEV in the germline V gene (reference sequence). This CDR3 has 13 amino acids. Trimming shortened V by 0 bases and J by 7 bases, and 7 bases separated the two germline ends. CDR3 in amino acids: CASSLSARNTIYF. The CDR3, as DNA: TGTGCCAGCAGTTTATCAGCCCGGAACACCATATATTTT.

Regarding this clone: An end of the junction differs from the germline gene, which may be a read error. The chain employs TRBV5-4 and TRBJ1-1; no definite D call. The CDR3 is made up of 12 amino acids. CDR1 and CDR2 from the germline V gene are SGHNT and YYREEE (reference sequence). CDR3 in DNA: TGTGCCAGCAGCTTATCCCAACGGGTCGCACTCTTT. Residues: CASSLSQRVALF.

This chain connects TRBV18 to TRBJ1-5; D is unresolved. This CDR3 has 14 amino acids. The germline CDR1 and CDR2 sequences are KGHSH and LQKENI. The V and J ends lost 3 bases and 4 bases respectively, with 10 bases between them. CDR3 sequence reads: CASSPSRGNQPQHF. DNA for the CDR3: TGTGCCAGCTCACCCTCTAGAGGAAATCAGCCCCAGCATTTT. Complete variable domain (other parts from reference TRBV18 and TRBJ1-5): NAGVMQNPRHLVRRRGQEARLRCSPMKGHSHVYWYRQLPEEGLKFMVYLQKENIIDESGMPKERFSAEFPKEGPSILRIQQVVRGDSAAYFCASSPSRGNQPQHFGDGTRLSIL.

The chain couples TRBV7-8 to TRBJ2-5; 8 bases fit TRBD1. J gave up 5 bases and V 1 base, and 6 bases lay outside the gene matches. In germline, CDR1 is SGHVS, CDR2 FQNEAQ. This CDR3 contains 15 residues. The CDR3, as DNA: TGTGCCAGCAGCTTAGGGACAGGGTCCCTCGAGACCCAGTACTTC. Amino acids: CASSLGTGSLETQYF.

The chain has TRBV4-1 and TRBJ1-2, with D possibly matching TRBD1 (6 bases). Trimming left V 5 bases short and J 8 bases short, with 18 bases between. Germline V gives CDR1 MGHRA, CDR2 YSYEKL. The CDR3 has 14 amino acids. CDR3 coding DNA: TGCGCCAGCAGCGCGACGATAGGGGGGAACGGCTACACCTTC. It is translated as CASSATIGGNGYTF.

This sequence joins TRBV28 and TRBJ2-3; 7 nucleotides agree with TRBD2. Per the germline V gene, CDR1 is MDHEN and CDR2 is SYDVKM. The J segment lost 0 bases and the V segment lost 7 bases, leaving 10 bases of the junction unmatched. The CDR3 is 16 residues long. The CDR3 DNA reads as TGTGCCAGCAACACAATAGCGGGCCCGAGCACAGATACGCAGTATTTT. This gives the protein CASNTIAGPSTDTQYF.

This chain uses TRBV15 with TRBJ1-1, with D maybe TRBD1 (5 bases). The CDR3 is made up of 14 amino acids. V lost 5 bases, J lost 1 base, and 11 bases lay in between. The germline V gene encodes CDR1 LNHNV and CDR2 YYDKDF (reference sequence). CDR3 amino acids: CATSARGSNTEAFF. The CDR3 DNA reads TGTGCCACCAGCGCAAGGGGTTCGAACACTGAAGCTTTCTTT.

In this sample, this clone turned up once. This chain joins TRBV27 and TRBJ1-5; 7 nucleotides align to TRBD1. This CDR3 has 15 amino acids. The V segment lost 6 bases and the J segment 4 bases; nucleotides outside the gene matches: 9. CDR1 is MNHEY, CDR2 SMNVEV, per germline (reference sequence). The CDR3 reads CASRSNQGGNQPQHF. CDR3 bases: TGTGCCAGCAGATCTAACCAGGGGGGTAATCAGCCCCAGCATTTT.

This clone has only a few counts. J is TRBJ1-3 and V is TRBV5-4; D uncertain. This CDR3 has 14 amino acids. V shed 3 bases and J shed 0 bases, with 7 bases lying between them. Germline lookup yields CDR1 SGHNT and CDR2 YYREEE (reference sequence). The CDR3 here is CASSSDFSGNTIYF. The CDR3 region has the DNA TGTGCCAGCAGCTCAGACTTCTCTGGAAACACCATATATTTT.